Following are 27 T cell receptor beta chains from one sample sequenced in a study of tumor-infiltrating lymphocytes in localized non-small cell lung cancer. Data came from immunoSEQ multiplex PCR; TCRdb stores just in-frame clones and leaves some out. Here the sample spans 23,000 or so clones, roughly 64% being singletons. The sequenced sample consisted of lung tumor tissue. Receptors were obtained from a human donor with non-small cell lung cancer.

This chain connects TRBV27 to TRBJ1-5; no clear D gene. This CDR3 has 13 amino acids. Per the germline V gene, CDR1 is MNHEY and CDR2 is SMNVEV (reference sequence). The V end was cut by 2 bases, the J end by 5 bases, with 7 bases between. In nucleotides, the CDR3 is TGTGCCAGCAGTTTACTCCGGGATCAGCCCCAGCATTTT. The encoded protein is CASSLLRDQPQHF.

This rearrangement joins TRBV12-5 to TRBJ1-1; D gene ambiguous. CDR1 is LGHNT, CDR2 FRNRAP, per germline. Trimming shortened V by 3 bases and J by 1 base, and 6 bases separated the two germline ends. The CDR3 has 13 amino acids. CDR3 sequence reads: CASGLTKNTEAFF. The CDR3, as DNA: TGTGCTAGTGGTTTAACCAAGAACACTGAAGCTTTCTTT.

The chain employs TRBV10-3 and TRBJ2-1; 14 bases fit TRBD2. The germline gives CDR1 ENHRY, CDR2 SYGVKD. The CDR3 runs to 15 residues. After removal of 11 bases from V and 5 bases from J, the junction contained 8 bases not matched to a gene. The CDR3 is CAATSGRAWDNEQFF. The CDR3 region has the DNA TGTGCCGCGACTAGCGGGAGGGCCTGGGACAATGAGCAGTTCTTC.

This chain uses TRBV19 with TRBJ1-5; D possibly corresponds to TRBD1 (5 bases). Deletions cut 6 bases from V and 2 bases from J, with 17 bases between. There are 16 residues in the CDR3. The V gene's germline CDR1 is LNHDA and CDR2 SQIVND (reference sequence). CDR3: CASSPFPRGGNQPQHF. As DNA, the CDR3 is TGTGCCAGTAGCCCCTTTCCTCGAGGGGGCAATCAGCCCCAGCATTTT. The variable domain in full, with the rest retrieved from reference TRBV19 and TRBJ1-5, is DGGITQSPKYLFRKEGQNVTLSCEQNLNHDAMYWYRQDPGQGLRLIYYSQIVNDFQKGDIAEGYSVSREKKESFPLTVTSAQKNPTAFYLCASSPFPRGGNQPQHFGDGTRLSIL.

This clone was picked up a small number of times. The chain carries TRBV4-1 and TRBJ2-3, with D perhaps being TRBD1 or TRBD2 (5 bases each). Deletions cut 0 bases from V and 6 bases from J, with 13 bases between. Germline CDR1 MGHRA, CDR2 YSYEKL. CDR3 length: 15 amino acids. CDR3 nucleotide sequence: TGCGCCAGCAGCCAAGATCGGGGCCCAGCGGATACGCAGTATTTT. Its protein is CASSQDRGPADTQYF.

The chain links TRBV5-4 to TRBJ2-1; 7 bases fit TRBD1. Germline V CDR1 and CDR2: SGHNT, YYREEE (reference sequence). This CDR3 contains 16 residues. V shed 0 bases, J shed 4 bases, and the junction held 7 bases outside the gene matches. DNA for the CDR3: TGTGCCAGCAGCTTGGGTACTCCAGGGGGATACAATGAGCAGTTCTTC. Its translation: CASSLGTPGGYNEQFF.

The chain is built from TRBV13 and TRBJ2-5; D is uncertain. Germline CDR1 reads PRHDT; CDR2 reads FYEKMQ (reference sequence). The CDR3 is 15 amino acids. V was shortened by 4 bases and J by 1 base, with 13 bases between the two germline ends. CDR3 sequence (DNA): TGTGCCAGCAGCTCCTTCGGACGGGCCCAAGAGACCCAGTACTTC. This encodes CASSSFGRAQETQYF.

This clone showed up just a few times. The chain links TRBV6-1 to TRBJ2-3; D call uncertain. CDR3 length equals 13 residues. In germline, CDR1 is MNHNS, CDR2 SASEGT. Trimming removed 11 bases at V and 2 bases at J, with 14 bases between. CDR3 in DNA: TGTGCCGCAAAGCCCTGGGTCACAGATACGCAGTATTTT. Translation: CAAKPWVTDTQYF.

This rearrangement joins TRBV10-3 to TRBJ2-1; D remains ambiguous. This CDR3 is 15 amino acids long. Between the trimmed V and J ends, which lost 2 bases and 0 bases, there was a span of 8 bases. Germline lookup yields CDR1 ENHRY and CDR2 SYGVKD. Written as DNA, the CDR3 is TGTGCCATCAGTGAGGGTCGCCTCTCCTACAATGAGCAGTTCTTC. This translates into CAISEGRLSYNEQFF.

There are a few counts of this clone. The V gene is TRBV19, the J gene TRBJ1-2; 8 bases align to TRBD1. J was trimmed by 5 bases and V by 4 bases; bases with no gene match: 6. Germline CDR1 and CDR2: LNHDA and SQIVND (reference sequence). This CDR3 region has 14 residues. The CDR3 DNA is TGTGCCAGTAGTACTTCGGGACAGGCTTATGGCTACACCTTC. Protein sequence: CASSTSGQAYGYTF.

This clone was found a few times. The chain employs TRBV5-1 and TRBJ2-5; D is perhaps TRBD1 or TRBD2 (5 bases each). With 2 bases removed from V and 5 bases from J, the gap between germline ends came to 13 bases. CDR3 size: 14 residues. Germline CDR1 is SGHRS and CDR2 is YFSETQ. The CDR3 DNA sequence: TGCGCCAGCAGCTTTGGGGGAGTGGATGAGACCCAGTACTTC. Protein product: CASSFGGVDETQYF.

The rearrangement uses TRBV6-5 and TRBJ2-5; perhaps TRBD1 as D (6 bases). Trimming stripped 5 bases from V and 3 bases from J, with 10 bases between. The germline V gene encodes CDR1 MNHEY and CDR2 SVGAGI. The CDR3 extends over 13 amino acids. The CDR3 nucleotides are TGTGCCAGCAGTAGGACAGAGGAAGAGACCCAGTACTTC. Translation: CASSRTEEETQYF.

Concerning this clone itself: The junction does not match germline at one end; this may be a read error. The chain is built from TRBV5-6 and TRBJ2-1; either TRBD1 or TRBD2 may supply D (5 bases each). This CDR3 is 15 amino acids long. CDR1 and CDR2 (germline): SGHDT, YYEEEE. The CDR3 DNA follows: TGTGCTAGCAAATTGGGACGGCGACCCTACAATGAGCAGTTCTTC. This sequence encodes CASKLGRRPYNEQFF.

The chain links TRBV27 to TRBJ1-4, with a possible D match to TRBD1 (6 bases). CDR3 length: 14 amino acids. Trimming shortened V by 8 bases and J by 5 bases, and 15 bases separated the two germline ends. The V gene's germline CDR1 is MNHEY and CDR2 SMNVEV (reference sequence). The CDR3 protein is CASRPQGVNEKLFF. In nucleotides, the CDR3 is TGTGCCAGCCGTCCACAGGGAGTAAATGAAAAACTGTTTTTT.

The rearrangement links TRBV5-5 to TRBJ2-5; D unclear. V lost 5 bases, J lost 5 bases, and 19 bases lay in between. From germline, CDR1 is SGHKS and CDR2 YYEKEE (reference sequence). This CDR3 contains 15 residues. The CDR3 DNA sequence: TGTGCCAGCAGTGGAAGTAGTCTTCGGCGGGAGACCCAGTACTTC. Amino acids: CASSGSSLRRETQYF.

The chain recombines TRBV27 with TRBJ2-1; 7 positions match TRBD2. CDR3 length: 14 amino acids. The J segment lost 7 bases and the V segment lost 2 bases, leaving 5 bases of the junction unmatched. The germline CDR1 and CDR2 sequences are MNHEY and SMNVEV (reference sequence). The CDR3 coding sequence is TGTGCCAGCAGTTTAGGGCGGGGGTGGAATGAGCAGTTCTTC. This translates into CASSLGRGWNEQFF.

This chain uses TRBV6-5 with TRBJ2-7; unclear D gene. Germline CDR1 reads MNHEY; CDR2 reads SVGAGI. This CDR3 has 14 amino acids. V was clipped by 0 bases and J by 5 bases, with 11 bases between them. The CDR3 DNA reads TGTGCCAGCAGTTACTCGATATCGAGTAACGAGCAGTACTTC. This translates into CASSYSISSNEQYF.

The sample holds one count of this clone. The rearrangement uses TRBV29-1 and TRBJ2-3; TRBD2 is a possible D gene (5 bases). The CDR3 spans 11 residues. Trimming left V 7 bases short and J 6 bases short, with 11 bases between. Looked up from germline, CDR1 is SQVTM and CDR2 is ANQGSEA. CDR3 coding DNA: TGCAGCGCCCAAAAGCGGGATACGCAGTATTTT. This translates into CSAQKRDTQYF.

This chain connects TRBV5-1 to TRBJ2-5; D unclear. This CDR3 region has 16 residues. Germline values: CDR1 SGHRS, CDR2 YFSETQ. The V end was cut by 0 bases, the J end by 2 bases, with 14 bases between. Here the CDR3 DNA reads TGCGCCAGCAGCTTGGGAGGAGCCAGATCACAAGAGACCCAGTACTTC. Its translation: CASSLGGARSQETQYF.

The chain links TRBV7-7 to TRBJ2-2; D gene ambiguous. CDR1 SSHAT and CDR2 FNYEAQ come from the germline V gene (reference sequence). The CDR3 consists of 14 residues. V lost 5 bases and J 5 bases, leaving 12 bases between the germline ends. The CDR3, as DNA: TGTGCCAGCAGCCTACGATCTCAAACCGGGGAGCTGTTTTTT. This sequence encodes CASSLRSQTGELFF.

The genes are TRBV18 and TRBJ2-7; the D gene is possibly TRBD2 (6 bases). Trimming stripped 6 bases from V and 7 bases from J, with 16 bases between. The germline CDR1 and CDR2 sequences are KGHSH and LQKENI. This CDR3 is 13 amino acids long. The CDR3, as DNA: TGTGCCAGCTCCACGTCTCTAGCGCAAGAGCAGTACTTC. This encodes CASSTSLAQEQYF.

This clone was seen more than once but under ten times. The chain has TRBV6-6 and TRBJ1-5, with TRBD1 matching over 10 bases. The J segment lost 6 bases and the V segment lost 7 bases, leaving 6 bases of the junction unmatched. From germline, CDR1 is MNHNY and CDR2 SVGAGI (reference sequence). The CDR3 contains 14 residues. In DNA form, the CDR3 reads TGTGCCAGCACCGACAGGGGGCAAAGTCAGCCCCAGCATTTT. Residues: CASTDRGQSQPQHF.

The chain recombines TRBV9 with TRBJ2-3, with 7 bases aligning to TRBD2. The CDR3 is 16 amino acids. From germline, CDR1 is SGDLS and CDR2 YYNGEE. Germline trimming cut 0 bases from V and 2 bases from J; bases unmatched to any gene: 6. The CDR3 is CASSVEGAGHTDTQYF. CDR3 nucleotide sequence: TGTGCCAGCAGCGTAGAAGGAGCGGGGCACACAGATACGCAGTATTTT. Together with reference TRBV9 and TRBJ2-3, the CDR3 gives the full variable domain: DSGVTQTPKHLITATGQRVTLRCSPRSGDLSVYWYQQSLDQGLQFLIQYYNGEERAKGNILERFSAQQFPDLHSELNLSSLELGDSALYFCASSVEGAGHTDTQYFGPGTRLTVL.

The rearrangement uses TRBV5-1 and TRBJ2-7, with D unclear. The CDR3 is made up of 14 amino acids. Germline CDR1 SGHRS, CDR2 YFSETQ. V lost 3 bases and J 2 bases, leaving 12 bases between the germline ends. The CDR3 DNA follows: TGCGCCAGCAGCTCGACGCAGGAGACCTACGAGCAGTACTTC. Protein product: CASSSTQETYEQYF. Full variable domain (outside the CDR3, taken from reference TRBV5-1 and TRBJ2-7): KAGVTQTPRYLIKTRGQQVTLSCSPISGHRSVSWYQQTPGQGLQFLFEYFSETQRNKGNFPGRFSGRQFSNSRSEMNVSTLELGDSALYLCASSSTQETYEQYFGPGTRLTVT.

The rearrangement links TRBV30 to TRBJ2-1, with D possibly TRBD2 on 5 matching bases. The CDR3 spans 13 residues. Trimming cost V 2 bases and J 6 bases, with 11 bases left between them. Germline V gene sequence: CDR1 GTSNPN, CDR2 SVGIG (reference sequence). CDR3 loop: CAWSSRGPNEQFF. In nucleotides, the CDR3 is TGTGCCTGGAGTTCTCGCGGGCCCAATGAGCAGTTCTTC.

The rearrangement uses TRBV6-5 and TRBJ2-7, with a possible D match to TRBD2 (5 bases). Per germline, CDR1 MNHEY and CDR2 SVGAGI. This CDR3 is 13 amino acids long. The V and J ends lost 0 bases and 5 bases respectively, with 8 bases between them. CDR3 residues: CASSYSDGNEQYF. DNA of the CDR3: TGTGCCAGCAGTTACTCCGACGGGAACGAGCAGTACTTC.

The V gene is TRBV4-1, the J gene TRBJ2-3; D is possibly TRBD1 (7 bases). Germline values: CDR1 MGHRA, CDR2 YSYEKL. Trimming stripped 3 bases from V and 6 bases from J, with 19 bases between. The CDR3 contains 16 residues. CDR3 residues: CASSQSGGGVSDTQYF. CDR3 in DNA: TGCGCCAGCAGCCAGAGTGGAGGGGGCGTTAGTGATACGCAGTATTTT.